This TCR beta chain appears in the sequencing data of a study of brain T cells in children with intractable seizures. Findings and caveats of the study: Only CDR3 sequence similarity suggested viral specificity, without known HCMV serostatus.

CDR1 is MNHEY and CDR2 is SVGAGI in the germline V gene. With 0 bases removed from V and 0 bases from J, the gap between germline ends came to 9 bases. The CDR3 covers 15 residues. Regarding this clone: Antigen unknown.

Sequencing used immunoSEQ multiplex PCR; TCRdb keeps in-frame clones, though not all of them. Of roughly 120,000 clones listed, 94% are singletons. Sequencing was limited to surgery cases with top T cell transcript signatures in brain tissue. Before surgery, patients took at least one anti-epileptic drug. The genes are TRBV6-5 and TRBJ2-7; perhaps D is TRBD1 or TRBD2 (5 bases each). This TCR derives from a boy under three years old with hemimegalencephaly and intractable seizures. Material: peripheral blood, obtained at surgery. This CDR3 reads CASSYSKGSSYEQYF. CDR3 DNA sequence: TGTGCCAGCAGTTACTCGAAGGGGAGCTCCTACGAGCAGTACTTC.